The subject of this entry is one TCR beta chain. TEMRA cells were enriched by FACS, and CD4+ and CD8+ T cells were negatively isolated. This CDR3 comprises 14 residues. V was clipped by 10 bases and J by 4 bases; unmatched bases: 8. Germline-derived CDR1 and CDR2 are SNHLY and FYNNEI. The entry originates in a study of CD8 T cells in Susac syndrome. Random hexamers were used to reverse transcribe an amount of roughly 0.45 to 1 ug RNA. TCRdb fed the immunoSEQ multiplex PCR reads into MiXCR, producing one record per CDR3 protein. Of 120,000 or so distinct CDR3 sequences in the sample, about 95% were seen once.

The origin of this receptor is a human donor in good health. This chain connects TRBV2 to TRBJ2-7, with 12 bases fitting TRBD2. Material for sequencing was CD4+ T cells from PBMCs. DNA of the CDR3: TGTGCCACCACGTCAGGACTAGCGGGGTACGAGCAGTACTTC. This sequence encodes CATTSGLAGYEQYF. The full variable domain, completed using reference TRBV2 and TRBJ2-7, is EPEVTQTPSHQVTQMGQEVILRCVPISNHLYFYWYRQILGQKVEFLVSFYNNEISEKSEIFDDQFSVERPDGSNFTLKIRSTKLEDSAMYFCATTSGLAGYEQYFGPGTRLTVT.